One sample yielded the 30 T cell receptor beta chains listed below, sequenced in a study of T cell repertoires in cytomegalovirus infection. MiXCR, applied by TCRdb to the reads, yields one record per CDR3 protein. The sample records about half a million distinct CDR3 sequences, about 33% being singletons. These receptors' targets are unknown. Material: cultured PBMCs, obtained from culture after CMV antigen stimulation. The receptors come from a human donor in good health (CMV status not recorded). Some clones in this sample may be carry-over from other donors' samples.

The J gene is TRBJ2-3, the V gene TRBV7-6, with 9 nucleotides matching TRBD2. The CDR3 sequence is 16 residues long. The V gene end was trimmed by 3 bases and the J gene end by 6 bases; junction bases not matched to a gene: 10. Germline V gives CDR1 SGHVS, CDR2 FNYEAQ. In DNA, the CDR3 is TGTGCCAGCAGCTTTCAAGTATCTAGCGGGACGGATACGCAGTATTTT. This gives the protein CASSFQVSSGTDTQYF.

This chain connects TRBV4-1 to TRBJ1-1; D is ambiguous. The CDR3 spans 14 residues. V gave up 6 bases and J gave up 4 bases, with 15 bases separating them. Germline V gene sequence: CDR1 MGHRA, CDR2 YSYEKL. CDR3 protein: CASRQLAVATEAFF. The CDR3 DNA follows: TGCGCCAGCAGACAGTTAGCGGTGGCCACTGAAGCTTTCTTT.

This clonotype was seen ten or more times. J is TRBJ1-1 and V is TRBV7-2, with D tentatively TRBD1 (6 bases). Deletions cut 2 bases from V and 3 bases from J, with 10 bases between. CDR1 and CDR2 (germline): SGHTA, FQGNSA. The CDR3 extends over 14 amino acids. CDR3 DNA: TGTGCCAGCAGCTTACACAGGGTTGACACTGAAGCTTTCTTT. As protein: CASSLHRVDTEAFF.

V is TRBV20-1 and J is TRBJ2-1; no clear D gene. Germline CDR1 and CDR2: DFQATT and SNEGSKA (reference sequence). V was pared by 2 bases and J by 5 bases, with 13 bases between. The CDR3 runs to 14 residues. This CDR3 reads CSARRYGLDNEQFF. DNA for the CDR3: TGCAGTGCTAGAAGGTATGGGCTCGACAATGAGCAGTTCTTC.

CDR3 sequence (DNA): TGTGCCAGTAGTACCCGGGGGTCGAGCACTGAAGCTTTCTTT. Translating it yields CASSTRGSSTEAFF. V usage is TRBV19 and J usage is TRBJ1-1, with D perhaps matching TRBD1 (5 bases). Trimming cost V 4 bases and J 4 bases, with 13 bases left between them. Germline lookup yields CDR1 LNHDA and CDR2 SQIVND (reference sequence). The CDR3 spans 14 residues.

There are many counts of this clonotype. This chain links TRBV5-1 with TRBJ2-1, with a possible D match to TRBD1 (6 bases). CDR1 and CDR2 (germline): SGHRS, YFSETQ. The CDR3 runs 18 residues. The V and J ends lost 0 bases and 3 bases respectively, with 19 bases between them. The CDR3 DNA sequence: TGCGCCAGCAGCTTGGTGGGGGCTCTGGGCCAAAACTACAATGAGCAGTTCTTC. Translating gives CASSLVGALGQNYNEQFF. Full variable domain (missing parts from reference TRBV5-1 and TRBJ2-1): KAGVTQTPRYLIKTRGQQVTLSCSPISGHRSVSWYQQTPGQGLQFLFEYFSETQRNKGNFPGRFSGRQFSNSRSEMNVSTLELGDSALYLCASSLVGALGQNYNEQFFGPGTRLTVL.

The chain employs TRBV28 and TRBJ2-7; 8 positions match TRBD2. The CDR3 length is 14 residues. The V gene end was trimmed by 8 bases and the J gene end by 4 bases; junction bases not matched to a gene: 10. Per the germline V gene, CDR1 is MDHEN and CDR2 is SYDVKM. DNA for the CDR3: TGTGCCAGCTCGGAACTAGCGGAAGCATACGAGCAGTACTTC. This codes for CASSELAEAYEQYF.

This clonotype was seen more than once but under ten times. The chain carries TRBV4-2 and TRBJ2-1, with TRBD2 identical over 10 bases. The CDR3 consists of 16 residues. V lost 0 bases and J lost 7; bases outside the gene matches: 6. Germline-derived CDR1 and CDR2 are LGHNA and YNFKEQ. The CDR3 region has the DNA TGTGCCAGCAGCCAAGAAACTAGCGGGATTATTAATGAGCAGTTCTTC. It codes for CASSQETSGIINEQFF.

The chain links TRBV6-1 to TRBJ2-1; the D is unclear. Trimming removed 5 bases at V and 10 bases at J, with 18 bases between. Per germline, CDR1 MNHNS and CDR2 SASEGT. This CDR3 spans 14 amino acids. The CDR3 DNA reads as TGTGCCAGCAGTTACCTAAGGGCCTCGTGGGAGCAGTTCTTC. Translated, it gives CASSYLRASWEQFF.

This clonotype has a count of ten or more. The J gene is TRBJ2-3, the V gene TRBV7-2, with D possibly matching TRBD1 (6 bases). Germline V CDR1 and CDR2: SGHTA, FQGNSA. V lost 5 bases to trimming and J lost 2 bases, with 14 bases between them. The CDR3 has 15 amino acids. CDR3 coding DNA: TGTGCCAGCAGCCTACAGGGACCACACACAGATACGCAGTATTTT. Protein product: CASSLQGPHTDTQYF.

This chain connects TRBV2 to TRBJ1-4, with 7 bases lining up with TRBD1. V dropped 7 bases and J dropped 4; count of bases not matched to a gene: 9. CDR3 length: 15 amino acids. Germline loops: CDR1 SNHLY, CDR2 FYNNEI. The CDR3 DNA follows: TGTGCCAGCATTAACAGGGGAACTTATAATGAAAAACTGTTTTTT. It codes for CASINRGTYNEKLFF.

This chain joins TRBV20-1 and TRBJ1-3; tentative D call: TRBD1 (5 bases). The V end lost 0 bases, the J end lost 0 bases, and 6 bases lay between the germline ends. The CDR3 totals 14 residues. Per the germline V gene, CDR1 is DFQATT and CDR2 is SNEGSKA (reference sequence). The CDR3 spells CSARDQGSGNTIYF. The CDR3 bases are TGCAGTGCTAGAGACCAGGGCTCTGGAAACACCATATATTTT.

The chain uses TRBV5-1 and TRBJ2-7; D unclear. Germline CDR1 and CDR2: SGHRS and YFSETQ. Deletions cut 4 bases from V and 4 bases from J, with 15 bases between. This CDR3 is built from 14 residues. Here the CDR3 DNA reads TGCGCCAGCAGCCGATTCTTGGAGTCTTACGAGCAGTACTTC. Protein product: CASSRFLESYEQYF.

The gene calls are TRBV6-1 and TRBJ2-7; TRBD2 matches 7 bases. This CDR3 contains 14 residues. Per germline, CDR1 MNHNS and CDR2 SASEGT. With 8 bases clipped from V and 1 base from J, the junction kept 8 bases outside the gene matches. The CDR3 DNA follows: TGTGCCAGCGGACTGGGGGGGAGTTCCTACGAGCAGTACTTC. This codes for CASGLGGSSYEQYF.

This clonotype was seen a few times. The rearrangement uses TRBV7-3 and TRBJ2-1; D tentatively fits TRBD1 or TRBD2 (5 bases each). The CDR3 is 13 residues long. V was pared by 5 bases and J by 7 bases, with 12 bases between. Germline V gene lookup returns CDR1 SGHTA and CDR2 FQGTGA. Here the CDR3 DNA reads TGTGCCAGCAGCCGGGGCTTGGGAAATGAGCAGTTCTTC. It is translated as CASSRGLGNEQFF.

There are a few counts of this clonotype. This chain joins TRBV19 and TRBJ2-1; no reliable D call. Germline CDR1 is LNHDA and CDR2 is SQIVND (reference sequence). The CDR3 has 17 residues. V lost 3 bases and J 3 bases, leaving 18 bases between the germline ends. CDR3 region: CASSIPPVQNLYNEQFF. As DNA, the CDR3 is TGTGCCAGTAGTATCCCTCCGGTCCAGAACCTCTACAATGAGCAGTTCTTC.

The sample holds many counts of this clonotype. The chain combines TRBV7-9 with TRBJ2-1; 9 bases agree with TRBD2. With 1 base clipped from V and 4 bases from J, the junction kept 5 bases outside the gene matches. CDR3 length equals 16 residues. Germline CDR1 SEHNR, CDR2 FQNEAQ (reference sequence). The CDR3 sequence is CASSLVRLAVYNEQFF. The CDR3, as DNA: TGTGCCAGCAGCTTAGTGAGACTAGCGGTTTACAATGAGCAGTTCTTC.

This clonotype was recorded at least ten times. The chain couples TRBV7-6 to TRBJ2-5; D is unresolved. Trimming stripped 5 bases from V and 0 bases from J, with 16 bases between. The CDR3 spans 16 residues. From germline, CDR1 is SGHVS and CDR2 FNYEAQ. The CDR3 loop is CASSPIVANYQETQYF. CDR3 DNA sequence: TGTGCCAGCAGCCCTATCGTGGCTAATTACCAAGAGACCCAGTACTTC.

As DNA, the CDR3 is TGTGCCAGCGTTTCCGGGACAGGGAGGATAGATACGCAGTATTTT. It translates to CASVSGTGRIDTQYF. This chain joins TRBV12-3 or TRBV12-4 and TRBJ2-3; 9 bases are shared with TRBD1. V was pared by 8 bases and J by 5 bases, with 11 bases of the junction left unmatched. This CDR3 comprises 15 residues.

V usage is TRBV28 and J usage is TRBJ2-4; 9 bases fit TRBD1. V trimming: 5 bases; J trimming: 2 bases; junction bases outside the gene matches: 16. This CDR3 has 19 residues. Germline V gives CDR1 MDHEN, CDR2 SYDVKM. The CDR3 coding sequence is TGTGCCAGCAGTCTACTTTCACCTACAGGGGGCGGATCCAAAAACATTCAGTACTTC. It is translated as CASSLLSPTGGGSKNIQYF.

J is TRBJ2-2 and V is TRBV4-3; TRBD1 matches at 9 bases. The CDR3 is 18 residues long. Germline V lookup: CDR1 LGHNA, CDR2 YSLEER. The ends lost 1 base at V and 5 bases at J; junction bases unmatched: 11. CDR3 sequence: CASSQGYLAGQGTGELFF. CDR3 DNA: TGCGCCAGCAGCCAAGGTTACTTGGCGGGACAGGGAACCGGGGAGCTGTTTTTT.

The rearrangement joins TRBV7-9 to TRBJ2-2, with 9 bases identical to TRBD1. V dropped 6 bases and J dropped 6; count of bases not matched to a gene: 8. The CDR3 sequence is 15 residues long. The germline V gene has CDR1 SEHNR and CDR2 FQNEAQ (reference sequence). The CDR3 loop reads CASSGRDRVPGELFF. The CDR3 nucleotides are TGTGCCAGCAGTGGCCGGGACAGGGTTCCCGGGGAGCTGTTTTTT.

V and J are TRBV19 and TRBJ2-1, with 14 bases matching TRBD2. The CDR3 spans 19 residues. Trimming at V came to 5 bases and at J to 7 bases, leaving 16 bases not matched to a gene. Germline lookup yields CDR1 LNHDA and CDR2 SQIVND (reference sequence). CDR3 residues: CASSEEPPGLAGVRNEQFF. The CDR3 coding sequence is TGTGCCAGTAGTGAGGAACCTCCGGGACTAGCGGGAGTAAGAAATGAGCAGTTCTTC.

This clonotype has just a few counts. A junction end diverges from the germline sequence, so it may reflect a read error. The chain links TRBV6-6 to TRBJ2-3; 8 nucleotides agree with TRBD2. Germline V gene sequence: CDR1 MNHNY, CDR2 SVGAGI (reference sequence). The CDR3 spans 16 residues. CDR3 region: CAGSGSKGVWADTQYF. DNA of the CDR3: TGTGCCGGCAGCGGGAGTAAGGGTGTTTGGGCAGATACGCAGTATTTT.

This clonotype has only one observation. This chain joins TRBV19 and TRBJ2-3; the D is unclear. Germline-derived CDR1 and CDR2 are LNHDA and SQIVND (reference sequence). The CDR3 spans 15 residues. V was clipped by 6 bases and J by 2 bases, with 15 bases between them. This CDR3 reads CASSQVAVTTDTQYF. CDR3 DNA: TGTGCCAGTAGCCAGGTAGCAGTAACCACAGATACGCAGTATTTT.

This clonotype has a count of ten or more. This chain links TRBV7-2 with TRBJ2-1; D gene uncertain. CDR1 is SGHTA and CDR2 is FQGNSA in the germline V gene. The V gene lost 4 bases and the J gene lost 0 bases, with 16 bases spanning the gap. The CDR3 is made up of 17 amino acids. CDR3 protein: CASSSKIVGSSYNEQFF. In DNA, the CDR3 is TGTGCCAGCAGCTCAAAGATAGTGGGAAGCTCCTACAATGAGCAGTTCTTC.

This clonotype was observed a few times. This chain uses TRBV7-9 with TRBJ2-1; perhaps TRBD1 as D (8 bases). V was clipped by 2 bases and J by 5 bases, with 16 bases between them. Germline V gene sequence: CDR1 SEHNR, CDR2 FQNEAQ (reference sequence). CDR3 length: 16 amino acids. In nucleotides, the CDR3 is TGTGCCAGCAGCTTAACAGGGGGAGGGGGTGACAATGAGCAGTTCTTC. It yields the protein CASSLTGGGGDNEQFF.

V gene TRBV9 combines with J gene TRBJ2-2; D uncertain. The germline V gene encodes CDR1 SGDLS and CDR2 YYNGEE. Deletions cut 0 bases from V and 7 bases from J, with 10 bases between. There are 14 residues in the CDR3. The CDR3 sequence: CASSVEWADGELFF. The CDR3 nucleotides read TGTGCCAGCAGCGTAGAATGGGCGGACGGGGAGCTGTTTTTT.

The rearrangement joins TRBV20-1 to TRBJ2-1; tentative D call: TRBD2 (5 bases). Germline V gives CDR1 DFQATT, CDR2 SNEGSKA (reference sequence). The germline V and J ends were trimmed by 3 bases and 8 bases, with 14 bases remaining between them. This CDR3 spans 13 amino acids. The CDR3 is CSAREVGVDEQFF. CDR3 nucleotides: TGCAGTGCTAGGGAGGTGGGAGTCGATGAGCAGTTCTTC.

This chain links TRBV25-1 with TRBJ2-1; TRBD2 is a possible D gene (5 bases). Germline V gene lookup returns CDR1 MGHDK and CDR2 SYGVNS. Trimming removed 1 base from V and 8 bases from J, with 15 bases in between. This CDR3 contains 15 residues. Here the CDR3 DNA reads TGTGCCAGCAGTGAATTGTGGGTAACTAGGGATGAGCAGTTCTTC. Amino acids: CASSELWVTRDEQFF.